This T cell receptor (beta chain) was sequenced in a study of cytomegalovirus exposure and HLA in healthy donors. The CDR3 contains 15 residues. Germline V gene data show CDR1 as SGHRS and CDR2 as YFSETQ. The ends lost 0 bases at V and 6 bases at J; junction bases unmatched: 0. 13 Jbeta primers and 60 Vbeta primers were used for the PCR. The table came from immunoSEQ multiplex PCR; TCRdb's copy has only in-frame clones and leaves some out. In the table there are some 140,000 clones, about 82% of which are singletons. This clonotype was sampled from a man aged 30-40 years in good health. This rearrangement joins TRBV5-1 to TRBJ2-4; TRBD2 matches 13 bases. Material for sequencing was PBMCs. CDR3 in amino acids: CASSLGLAGGNIQYF. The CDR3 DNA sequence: TGCGCCAGCAGCTTGGGACTAGCGGGAGGAAACATTCAGTACTTC.